This entry lists 28 T cell receptor beta chains sequenced from one sample in a study of Graves' ophthalmopathy and Graves' hyperthyroidism. RNA transcripts served as template for amplifying TCR beta CDR3 sequences. First-round RT-PCR employed HTBI primers, with a second-round multiplex PCR after it. TCRdb passed the multiplex PCR reads through MiXCR, listing each CDR3 protein once. The sample holds 600,000 to 700,000 distinct CDR3 sequences, approximately 39% seen once. Sequencing was performed on peripheral blood. The source is an adult man with Graves' ophthalmopathy.

Concerning this clonotype: The conserved phenylalanine or tryptophan normally closing the CDR3 is absent here, so this likely arose from a read error. V and J are TRBV12-3 or TRBV12-4 and TRBJ2-2; 8 bases line up with TRBD1. The CDR3 covers 15 residues. With 6 bases clipped from V and 5 bases from J, the junction kept 8 bases outside the gene matches. CDR3 DNA sequence: TGTGCCAGCAGCCAGACGGACAGGGATACCGGGGAGCTGTTTGTT. This translates into CASSQTDRDTGELFV.

This clonotype was observed a single time. The chain combines TRBV10-3 with TRBJ1-1; maybe TRBD1 (6 bases). Trimming took off 6 bases at V and 3 bases at J, with 11 bases between the two ends. The germline gives CDR1 ENHRY, CDR2 SYGVKD. The CDR3 length is 13 residues. CDR3 sequence: CAISGGGHTEAFF. The CDR3 DNA reads as TGTGCCATCAGCGGTGGGGGGCACACTGAAGCTTTCTTT.

Ten or more counts support this clonotype. This rearrangement joins TRBV12-3 or TRBV12-4 to TRBJ1-2; D remains unclear. With 3 bases removed from V and 8 bases from J, the gap between germline ends came to 10 bases. CDR3 length: 12 residues. The CDR3 nucleotides are TGTGCCAGCAGTTTGGCTGGGTACGGCTACACCTTC. It encodes CASSLAGYGYTF.

The table lists this clonotype with many counts. This chain connects TRBV7-3 to TRBJ2-6; D tentatively fits TRBD1 or TRBD2 (5 bases each). V was shortened by 5 bases and J by 1 base, with 6 bases between the two germline ends. The CDR3 spans 14 residues. CDR1 is SGHTA and CDR2 is FQGTGA in the germline V gene. The CDR3 DNA follows: TGTGCCAGCAGCGGGGGATCTGGGGCCAACGTCCTGACTTTC. Translated, it gives CASSGGSGANVLTF.

This clonotype appeared once. The rearrangement links TRBV10-3 to TRBJ2-5, with 9 bases aligning to TRBD1. CDR1 ENHRY and CDR2 SYGVKD come from the germline V gene. V lost 1 base, J lost 3 bases, and 6 bases stayed unmatched. This CDR3 comprises 16 residues. The CDR3 nucleotides read TGTGCCATCAGTGAGTTGGGACAGGGACCCAAAGAGACCCAGTACTTC. Its protein product is CAISELGQGPKETQYF.

The chain has TRBV7-9 and TRBJ1-5; possible D gene TRBD1, 5 bases. With 5 bases removed from V and 0 bases from J, the gap between germline ends came to 17 bases. Germline V gene lookup returns CDR1 SEHNR and CDR2 FQNEAQ (reference sequence). The CDR3 loop spans 17 amino acids. CDR3 coding DNA: TGTGCCAGCAGCCGCGGGGGAAGGACTGATAGCAATCAGCCCCAGCATTTT. Protein product: CASSRGGRTDSNQPQHF.

The chain is built from TRBV25-1 and TRBJ2-2; 10 bases map to TRBD2. CDR1 is MGHDK, CDR2 SYGVNS, per germline. J gave up 5 bases and V 8 bases, and 11 bases lay outside the gene matches. The CDR3 sequence is 16 residues long. The CDR3 loop reads CASSQQTSGSTGELFF. Here the CDR3 DNA reads TGTGCCAGCTCACAGCAGACTAGCGGGTCGACCGGGGAGCTGTTTTTT.

This clonotype was seen at least ten times. This chain links TRBV25-1 with TRBJ2-7; the D gene is possibly TRBD1 (6 bases). The V gene lost 3 bases and the J gene lost 6 bases, with 12 bases spanning the gap. The CDR3 runs 13 residues. Germline assignment: CDR1 MGHDK and CDR2 SYGVNS. CDR3 amino acids: CASSEGHSAEQYF. The DNA of the CDR3 is TGTGCCAGCAGTGAGGGACACTCGGCCGAGCAGTACTTC.

This clonotype occurred many times. The chain uses TRBV29-1 and TRBJ1-2; weak D call: TRBD1 (5 bases). V lost 1 base to trimming and J lost 8 bases, with 14 bases between them. This CDR3 is built from 13 residues. From germline, CDR1 is SQVTM and CDR2 ANQGSEA. As DNA, the CDR3 is TGCAGCGTTGAAGCCAGGGTTCTGAGGGGCTACACCTTC. It yields the protein CSVEARVLRGYTF.

This clonotype has a single count. The CDR3 sequence: CASSLVATGANTGELFF. The CDR3 coding sequence is TGTGCCAGCAGCTTGGTGGCCACTGGGGCAAACACCGGGGAGCTGTTTTTT. J is TRBJ2-2 and V is TRBV5-5, with a weak D call TRBD1 (5 bases). The CDR3 has 17 amino acids. CDR1 and CDR2 from the germline V gene are SGHKS and YYEKEE (reference sequence). V was cut by 0 bases and J by 2 bases, with 14 bases left in between.

Comment on this clonotype: Being one base from a much bigger clone, this may be a read error. CDR3 nucleotide sequence: TGTGCCAACAGCTTAGCCGGGACAGGCATGAACACTGAAGCTTTCTTT. Translating gives CANSLAGTGMNTEAFF. The V call is TRBV13, the J call TRBJ1-1, with TRBD1 identical over 8 bases. Looked up from germline, CDR1 is PRHDT and CDR2 is FYEKMQ (reference sequence). This CDR3 has 16 amino acids. Using reference TRBV13 and TRBJ1-1 for the parts outside the CDR3, the full variable domain is AAGVIQSPRHLIKEKRETATLKCYPIPRHDTVYWYQQGPGQDPQFLISFYEKMQSDKGSIPDRFSAQQFSDYHSELNMSSLELGDSALYFCANSLAGTGMNTEAFFGQGTRLTVV.

The chain couples TRBV7-9 to TRBJ2-5, with 7 bases identical to TRBD2. The J call is uncertain, as TRBJ2-1 better fits the DNA end. There are 14 residues in the CDR3. Germline assignment: CDR1 SEHNR and CDR2 FQNEAQ (reference sequence). DNA of the CDR3: TGTGCCAGCAGCTCAAGCGGGGCCTCAGGTGAGCAGTTCTTC. This translates into CASSSSGASGEQFF.

V gene TRBV10-3 combines with J gene TRBJ1-2; 7 positions match TRBD1. The CDR3 extends over 14 amino acids. The J segment lost 5 bases and the V segment lost 6 bases, leaving 9 bases of the junction unmatched. The germline V gene encodes CDR1 ENHRY and CDR2 SYGVKD. The chain's CDR3 is CAIRTGGRGYGYTF. The CDR3 bases are TGTGCCATCAGGACAGGTGGCAGGGGGTATGGCTACACCTTC.

The chain has TRBV2 and TRBJ1-1, with TRBD1 as a possible D gene (6 bases). The CDR3 spans 14 residues. V was trimmed by 8 bases and J by 0 bases, leaving 13 bases between them. Germline V gene sequence: CDR1 SNHLY, CDR2 FYNNEI. CDR3 DNA sequence: TGTGCCAGCGGGGCGGCAGGGGTGAACACTGAAGCTTTCTTT. Its translation is CASGAAGVNTEAFF.

The CDR3 region has the DNA TGTGCCAGCAACGCAGGGAAAGCTTTCTTT. Translated, it gives CASNAGKAFF. The genes are TRBV19 and TRBJ1-1, with D perhaps TRBD1 (5 bases). The length of the CDR3 is 10 residues. The germline V gene encodes CDR1 LNHDA and CDR2 SQIVND (reference sequence). Trimming shortened V by 9 bases and J by 9 bases, and 11 bases separated the two germline ends.

This clonotype was recorded only once. The V gene is TRBV29-1, the J gene TRBJ1-5; a weak D match, TRBD1 (6 bases). This CDR3 has 12 residues. V lost 0 bases and J 11 bases, leaving 11 bases between the germline ends. CDR1 and CDR2 from the germline V gene are SQVTM and ANQGSEA. This CDR3 is CSVEDRGGAQHF. In nucleotides, the CDR3 is TGCAGCGTTGAAGATCGGGGGGGCGCCCAGCATTTT.

As to this clonotype: A much larger clone lies a single base off, so this may be a read error. The chain uses TRBV10-3 and TRBJ1-2; 9 bases align to TRBD1. From germline, CDR1 is ENHRY and CDR2 SYGVKD. The CDR3 loop spans 15 amino acids. V was pared by 5 bases and J by 2 bases, with 6 bases of the junction left unmatched. CDR3 in amino acids: CAISLIGQGNYGYTF. The CDR3 DNA reads TGTGCCATCAGTTTGATTGGACAGGGGAACTATGGCTACACCTTC.

This clonotype was seen at least ten times. The chain recombines TRBV7-8 with TRBJ1-5, with D tentatively TRBD1 (6 bases). Germline values: CDR1 SGHVS, CDR2 FQNEAQ. V was cut by 4 bases and J by 1 base, with 20 bases left in between. The CDR3 has 18 residues. In nucleotides, the CDR3 is TGTGCCAGCAGCTCCGGCACAGGGATTATCGGAAGCAATCAGCCCCAGCATTTT. It encodes CASSSGTGIIGSNQPQHF.

This clonotype has only a few counts. The CDR3: CASSPGAGAEETQYF. As DNA, the CDR3 is TGTGCCAGCAGCCCCGGTGCAGGGGCCGAGGAGACCCAGTACTTC. The rearrangement uses TRBV7-2 and TRBJ2-5; D perhaps matches TRBD1 (6 bases). Looked up from germline, CDR1 is SGHTA and CDR2 is FQGNSA. The CDR3 totals 15 residues. V was cut by 5 bases and J by 5 bases, with 18 bases left in between.

This clonotype was counted at least ten times. V gene TRBV10-3 combines with J gene TRBJ2-7; 7 nucleotides match TRBD1. The CDR3 has 16 amino acids. The V segment lost 2 bases and the J segment 3 bases; nucleotides outside the gene matches: 10. Germline CDR1 is ENHRY and CDR2 is SYGVKD. This CDR3 is CAISEAQTGTNYEQYF. The CDR3 coding sequence is TGTGCCATCAGTGAGGCTCAGACAGGGACGAACTACGAGCAGTACTTC.

On this clonotype itself: This CDR3 fails to terminate in the conserved phenylalanine or tryptophan, so it likely reflects a read error. It is unclear where the CDR3 begins or ends on the DNA, so no DNA is shown, and the CDR3 is as TCRdb lists it. The chain employs TRBV24-1 and TRBJ1-1; TRBD1 was called by the table and not checked on the DNA. The CDR3 adds up to 11 amino acids, both ends counted. Per the germline V gene, CDR1 is KGHDR and CDR2 is SFDVKD. The CDR3 here is CATSDTSRGLL.

This clonotype was seen repeatedly, ten times or more. This sequence joins TRBV7-9 and TRBJ2-2; no firm D call. Deletions cut 5 bases from V and 0 bases from J, with 13 bases between. The germline gives CDR1 SEHNR, CDR2 FQNEAQ (reference sequence). This CDR3 has 16 residues. This CDR3 is CASSPRLYANTGELFF. CDR3 nucleotide sequence: TGTGCCAGCAGCCCGAGACTTTACGCGAACACCGGGGAGCTGTTTTTT.

This clonotype was seen ten or more times. This chain uses TRBV12-3 or TRBV12-4 with TRBJ1-1, with TRBD1 matching over 9 bases. This CDR3 has 13 residues. Germline trimming cut 6 bases from V and 5 bases from J; bases unmatched to any gene: 4. The CDR3 sequence is CASRYRGRTEAFF. The CDR3 DNA reads as TGTGCCAGCAGATACAGGGGGCGAACTGAAGCTTTCTTT.

In regard to this clonotype: A read error is possible here, since a much larger clone lies one base away. V is TRBV9 and J is TRBJ1-5; perhaps TRBD1 as D (6 bases). V was cut by 0 bases and J by 6 bases, with 13 bases left in between. The length of the CDR3 is 15 residues. Germline lookup yields CDR1 SGDLS and CDR2 YYNGEE. The CDR3 nucleotides read TGTGCCAGCAGCGTAGACGGTGAAGGGGGTCAGCCCCAGCATTTT. This codes for CASSVDGEGGQPQHF.

The chain links TRBV16 to TRBJ2-7; TRBD1 agrees at 10 bases. CDR3 length: 16 residues. Germline V gene sequence: CDR1 KGHSY, CDR2 FQNENV. V trimming: 4 bases; J trimming: 3 bases; junction bases outside the gene matches: 9. Here the CDR3 reads CASSLDRDRGYYEQYF. The CDR3 DNA reads TGTGCCAGCAGCCTTGACCGGGACAGGGGATACTACGAGCAGTACTTC.

This clonotype was seen at least ten times. The chain uses TRBV7-6 and TRBJ2-5, with 8 bases identical to TRBD2. CDR1 is SGHVS, CDR2 FNYEAQ, per germline. Unmatched junction bases numbered 14, after V lost 6 bases and J lost 5 bases. This CDR3 comprises 16 residues. This CDR3 reads CASSFSGARRTETQYF. CDR3 coding DNA: TGTGCCAGCAGTTTTAGCGGGGCGCGGCGCACGGAGACCCAGTACTTC.

As concerns this clonotype: A junction boundary mismatches the germline segment, possibly from a read error. J is TRBJ1-1 and V is TRBV7-9, with 12 positions matching TRBD1. Germline V gene lookup returns CDR1 SEHNR and CDR2 FQNEAQ (reference sequence). The length of the CDR3 is 13 residues. DNA for the CDR3: TGTGCCAGCAGCATGGGACAGGGGGCTGACGCTTTCTTT. Amino acids: CASSMGQGADAFF.

This clonotype was seen repeatedly, ten times or more. The chain has TRBV25-1 and TRBJ2-7, with D perhaps TRBD1 (6 bases). Germline loops: CDR1 MGHDK, CDR2 SYGVNS. The CDR3 contains 14 residues. Trimming shortened V by 3 bases and J by 1 base, and 10 bases separated the two germline ends. The CDR3 is CASSDGRGSYEQYF. For the CDR3, the DNA is TGTGCCAGCAGTGACGGCAGGGGATCCTACGAGCAGTACTTC.